The clone carrying this TCR beta chain was counted between two and nine times. Its antigen is not identified. The isolated RNA, all of it, was reverse transcribed, so expressed TCRB transcripts were what got sequenced. Sequencing of naive, central memory and regulatory T cell samples gave an average of around 3.6 million reads. Profiled with immunoSEQ multiplex PCR; TCRdb holds only in-frame clones, not every one. The profile shows about 340,000 clones, 9.3% of them singletons. CDR1 LGHNA and CDR2 YSLEER come from the germline V gene. CDR3 length equals 16 residues. Trimming cost V 4 bases and J 1 base; bases outside gene matches: 3. These data are taken from a study of beta chain features in type 1 diabetes. General observations from the study: The study found that naive, central memory and Treg TCRB repertoires appeared more similar in patients than in healthy donors. There were fewer insertions and more deletions at the VDJ junctions of type 1 diabetes patients. All four CD4+ subsets of Type 1 diabetes patients contained TCRB CDR3s that were moderately but significantly shorter.

Based on CD45RO/CCR7/CD25/CD127/CD95/CD27, CD4+ regulatory, stem cell-like memory, naive and central memory cells were sorted. The source material was central memory CD4+ T cells from blood. The origin of this receptor is a man younger than 40 with type 1 diabetes. The rearrangement links TRBV4-3 to TRBJ2-3; 12 nucleotides match TRBD1. The DNA for the CDR3 is TGCGCCAGCAGCCGGGACAGGGGGCAAGGCACAGATACGCAGTATTTT. It specifies CASSRDRGQGTDTQYF.